One sample yielded the 30 T cell receptor beta chains listed below, sequenced in a study of CD8 T cells in Susac syndrome. A quantity of about 0.45 to 1 ug RNA underwent reverse transcription using random hexamers. Each CDR3 protein is one row after TCRdb ran MiXCR on the immunoSEQ multiplex PCR reads. Of some 450,000 distinct CDR3 sequences listed, around 85% are singletons. The sample taken for sequencing was CD8+ T cells from PBMCs. Receptors originate from a human donor with multiple sclerosis.

CDR3 protein: CASSFWRRISLATNEKLSYEKLFF. DNA for the CDR3: TGTGCCAGCAGTTTCTGGAGACGCATCTCCCTTGCAACTAATGAAAAACTGTCCTACGAAAAACTGTTTTTT. The chain uses TRBV28 and TRBJ1-4; D not resolved. CDR3 length equals 24 residues. Trimming removed 3 bases from V and 8 bases from J, with 43 bases in between. Looked up from germline, CDR1 is MDHEN and CDR2 is SYDVKM.

The rearrangement joins TRBV18 to TRBJ1-1; D is uncertain. The ends were cut back, 6 bases at V and 4 bases at J, with 15 bases in the middle. Germline V gene lookup returns CDR1 KGHSH and CDR2 LQKENI. This CDR3 has 14 amino acids. The CDR3 region has the DNA TGTGCCAGCTCGGCGGAGAGGGCCGGCACTGAAGCTTTCTTT. This codes for CASSAERAGTEAFF.

This clonotype was observed a single time. V and J are TRBV19 and TRBJ2-5; D not resolved. The CDR3 runs to 13 residues. Germline V gives CDR1 LNHDA, CDR2 SQIVND (reference sequence). Trimming left V 3 bases short and J 1 base short, with 6 bases between. CDR3: CASSIIGQETQYF. The CDR3 DNA sequence: TGTGCCAGTAGTATTATCGGCCAAGAGACCCAGTACTTC.

The chain recombines TRBV19 with TRBJ2-1; D might be TRBD2 (6 bases). This CDR3 has 15 amino acids. Germline V gene lookup returns CDR1 LNHDA and CDR2 SQIVND (reference sequence). V was cut by 5 bases and J by 4 bases, with 15 bases left in between. CDR3: CASSPLEGGYNEQFF. The CDR3 DNA reads as TGTGCCAGTAGTCCTCTGGAGGGAGGATACAATGAGCAGTTCTTC.

This chain links TRBV2 with TRBJ2-1; 7 nucleotides agree with TRBD2. This CDR3 contains 13 residues. Germline V gene lookup returns CDR1 SNHLY and CDR2 FYNNEI. V gave up 6 bases and J gave up 7 bases; unmatched junction bases: 6. CDR3 bases: TGTGCCAGCAGAGGCGCGGGAGCGAATGAGCAGTTCTTC. The encoded protein is CASRGAGANEQFF. Full variable domain (rest looked up from reference TRBV2 and TRBJ2-1): EPEVTQTPSHQVTQMGQEVILRCVPISNHLYFYWYRQILGQKVEFLVSFYNNEISEKSEIFDDQFSVERPDGSNFTLKIRSTKLEDSAMYFCASRGAGANEQFFGPGTRLTVL.

The genes are TRBV12-3 or TRBV12-4 and TRBJ2-6, with no clear D. V shed 3 bases and J shed 2 bases, with 2 bases lying between them. CDR3 size: 13 residues. CDR3 protein: CASSFTGANVLTF. The DNA for the CDR3 is TGTGCCAGCAGTTTTACTGGGGCCAACGTCCTGACTTTC.

This sequence joins TRBV6-1 and TRBJ1-5; 7 nucleotides align to TRBD1. This CDR3 has 16 residues. The V gene end was trimmed by 7 bases and the J gene end by 3 bases; junction bases not matched to a gene: 12. The germline V gene has CDR1 MNHNS and CDR2 SASEGT. The CDR3 loop is CASNPIGTAFNQPQHF. The CDR3 nucleotides are TGTGCCAGCAATCCAATCGGGACAGCTTTCAATCAGCCCCAGCATTTT.

The chain is built from TRBV6-1 and TRBJ2-3; 9 bases agree with TRBD2. The CDR3 has 15 residues. The junction had 1 base not matched to a gene; V was cut back by 1 base and J by 2 bases. The germline gives CDR1 MNHNS, CDR2 SASEGT. The CDR3 sequence is CASSEVAGDTDTQYF. The CDR3 region has the DNA TGTGCCAGCAGTGAAGTAGCGGGGGACACAGATACGCAGTATTTT.

The V gene is TRBV28, the J gene TRBJ1-1, with TRBD1 as a possible D gene (5 bases). The germline gives CDR1 MDHEN, CDR2 SYDVKM. The V gene lost 10 bases and the J gene lost 1 base, with 22 bases spanning the gap. The CDR3 runs 16 residues. The CDR3 here is CANSPGAGAWNTEAFF. The DNA of the CDR3 is TGTGCCAACTCCCCGGGAGCCGGGGCTTGGAACACTGAAGCTTTCTTT.

The V and J genes are TRBV25-1 and TRBJ1-1; 9 nucleotides line up with TRBD1. The CDR3 is 13 residues long. Germline CDR1 is MGHDK and CDR2 is SYGVNS. Trimming cost V 6 bases and J 3 bases; bases outside gene matches: 2. This CDR3 is CASRRDRDTEAFF. CDR3 DNA sequence: TGTGCCAGCAGGAGGGACAGGGACACTGAAGCTTTCTTT.

The sample holds a few counts of this clonotype. V usage is TRBV6-1 and J usage is TRBJ1-4; D not certain. The CDR3 consists of 15 residues. V lost 1 base and J lost 6, with 12 bases in between. Germline CDR1 MNHNS, CDR2 SASEGT. In DNA, the CDR3 is TGTGCCAGCAGTGAAGTGGGAGGGTGGGATGAAAAACTGTTTTTT. Amino acids: CASSEVGGWDEKLFF.

The rearrangement links TRBV20-1 to TRBJ2-2, with D perhaps matching TRBD2 (5 bases). CDR1 is DFQATT, CDR2 SNEGSKA, per germline (reference sequence). The V end lost 3 bases, the J end lost 4 bases, and 12 bases lay between the germline ends. This CDR3 is built from 14 residues. The CDR3 coding sequence is TGCAGTGCTAGCTACCAGGCGGGCACCGGGGAGCTGTTTTTT. Encoded protein: CSASYQAGTGELFF.

V gene TRBV2 combines with J gene TRBJ2-7; D assignment may be TRBD1 or TRBD2 (6 bases each). The CDR3 consists of 15 residues. The germline V gene encodes CDR1 SNHLY and CDR2 FYNNEI. Trimming removed 2 bases at V and 0 bases at J, with 11 bases between. CDR3 nucleotide sequence: TGTGCCAGCAGTGAATTCGGGGGCAGCTCCTACGAGCAGTACTTC. The encoded protein is CASSEFGGSSYEQYF.

The V gene is TRBV30, the J gene TRBJ2-7; a possible D gene is TRBD1 (5 bases). The V and J ends lost 4 bases and 0 bases respectively, with 10 bases between them. CDR1 and CDR2 (germline): GTSNPN, SVGIG (reference sequence). The CDR3 is 13 residues long. The CDR3 here is CAWNIGDSYEQYF. The CDR3 DNA is TGTGCCTGGAATATAGGGGACTCCTACGAGCAGTACTTC.

V is TRBV27 and J is TRBJ1-5, with TRBD1 matching over 10 bases. V lost 5 bases and J lost 7; bases outside the gene matches: 5. Germline V lookup: CDR1 MNHEY, CDR2 SMNVEV (reference sequence). The CDR3 consists of 14 residues. CDR3 amino acids: CASSVTGGGQPQHF. The DNA for the CDR3 is TGTGCCAGCAGTGTGACAGGGGGCGGACAGCCCCAGCATTTT.

The genes are TRBV14 and TRBJ2-1; D unresolved. Germline V gives CDR1 SGHDN, CDR2 FVKESK. The CDR3 is made up of 13 amino acids. Trimming removed 3 bases from V and 9 bases from J, with 12 bases in between. The CDR3 is CASSQGFRSEQFF. As DNA, the CDR3 is TGTGCCAGCAGCCAGGGTTTCCGGAGTGAGCAGTTCTTC.

The chain has TRBV7-9 and TRBJ1-3, with TRBD1 identical over 8 bases. Looked up from germline, CDR1 is SEHNR and CDR2 is FQNEAQ (reference sequence). The CDR3 runs to 18 residues. The J segment lost 0 bases and the V segment lost 0 bases, leaving 7 bases of the junction unmatched. This chain's CDR3 is CASSLAFRGQDSGNTIYF. As DNA, the CDR3 is TGTGCCAGCAGCTTAGCGTTCAGGGGGCAGGACTCTGGAAACACCATATATTTT.

The chain recombines TRBV27 with TRBJ2-5; D is tentatively TRBD1 or TRBD2 (5 bases each). V was shortened by 2 bases and J by 2 bases, with 15 bases between the two germline ends. Per the germline V gene, CDR1 is MNHEY and CDR2 is SMNVEV (reference sequence). The CDR3 runs to 16 residues. The CDR3 DNA reads TGTGCCAGCAGTTTAGTGGCAGGGAGTCGTCAAGAGACCCAGTACTTC. Residues: CASSLVAGSRQETQYF.

The chain recombines TRBV11-2 with TRBJ1-6; D is ambiguous. The CDR3 is made up of 16 amino acids. The V and J ends lost 0 bases and 2 bases respectively, with 8 bases between them. Germline V gene data show CDR1 as SGHAT and CDR2 as FQNNGV. CDR3 in DNA: TGTGCCAGCAGCTTAGACGCCAGGACCTATAATTCACCCCTCCACTTT. It yields the protein CASSLDARTYNSPLHF.

The chain's CDR3 is CASSVVGEGVSEAFF. The CDR3 nucleotides read TGTGCCAGCAGCGTAGTCGGGGAAGGGGTTAGTGAAGCTTTCTTT. The chain combines TRBV9 with TRBJ1-1; D may be TRBD1 (5 bases). Germline CDR1 and CDR2: SGDLS and YYNGEE. The CDR3 contains 15 residues. Deletions cut 0 bases from V and 7 bases from J, with 16 bases between.

The chain has TRBV29-1 and TRBJ2-7; TRBD2 matches 11 bases. The V and J ends lost 5 bases and 7 bases, in that order; junction bases with no gene match: 7. Germline lookup yields CDR1 SQVTM and CDR2 ANQGSEA. CDR3 length equals 13 residues. CDR3 bases: TGCAGCGTTTTTAGCGGGAGGGCGGGTGAGCAGTACTTC. Its protein product is CSVFSGRAGEQYF.

The rearrangement joins TRBV30 to TRBJ1-1; no firm D call. The CDR3 sequence is 14 residues long. Germline CDR1 is GTSNPN and CDR2 is SVGIG (reference sequence). V was clipped by 1 base and J by 4 bases, with 13 bases between them. The CDR3 here is CAWSEAGWSTEAFF. As DNA, the CDR3 is TGTGCCTGGAGTGAGGCGGGGTGGAGCACTGAAGCTTTCTTT.

The CDR3 DNA is TGTGCCAGCAGTGGAGGAACGGGGGTGGTTTCACCCCTCCACTTT. Translation: CASSGGTGVVSPLHF. V and J are TRBV11-2 and TRBJ1-6; D may be TRBD1 (5 bases). Germline V CDR1 and CDR2: SGHAT, FQNNGV. The CDR3 covers 15 residues. Trimming left V 6 bases short and J 9 bases short, with 18 bases between.

The gene calls are TRBV15 and TRBJ2-3, with D possibly TRBD2 on 6 matching bases. The CDR3 loop spans 21 amino acids. V gave up 5 bases and J gave up 3 bases, with 33 bases separating them. In germline, CDR1 is LNHNV, CDR2 YYDKDF (reference sequence). CDR3 sequence: CATSPQTLGHGHLRGTDTQYF. CDR3 DNA: TGTGCCACCAGCCCTCAAACCCTAGGGCATGGCCACCTTCGGGGGACAGATACGCAGTATTTT.

This rearrangement joins TRBV15 to TRBJ2-5, with a tentative D call TRBD2 (6 bases). The CDR3 runs to 15 residues. V shed 2 bases and J shed 5 bases, with 15 bases lying between them. Germline-derived CDR1 and CDR2 are LNHNV and YYDKDF (reference sequence). CDR3 protein: CATSRPPTAGETQYF. The CDR3 DNA follows: TGTGCCACCAGCAGACCGCCGACTGCGGGGGAGACCCAGTACTTC.

The chain uses TRBV5-1 and TRBJ2-1, with D perhaps TRBD1 (5 bases). This CDR3 comprises 12 residues. Germline V CDR1 and CDR2: SGHRS, YFSETQ. V lost 6 bases and J lost 9, with 13 bases in between. For the CDR3, the DNA is TGCGCCAGCACCCTGACTCAGGGTGAGCAGTTCTTC. Translation gives CASTLTQGEQFF.

V and J are TRBV6-5 and TRBJ1-2; perhaps TRBD1 as D (6 bases). V lost 2 bases, J lost 6 bases, and 19 bases lay in between. This CDR3 contains 16 residues. Per the germline V gene, CDR1 is MNHEY and CDR2 is SVGAGI. CDR3: CASSYVLGGGSDGYTF. The CDR3 nucleotides read TGTGCCAGCAGTTACGTGTTGGGAGGGGGGTCGGATGGCTACACCTTC.

V is TRBV27 and J is TRBJ2-1; 8 bases align to TRBD2. CDR3 size: 15 residues. CDR1 MNHEY and CDR2 SMNVEV come from the germline V gene (reference sequence). Trimming cost V 6 bases and J 3 bases; bases outside gene matches: 7. DNA for the CDR3: TGTGCCAGCAGCCTTAGCGGGGTACTCTACAATGAGCAGTTCTTC. It translates to CASSLSGVLYNEQFF.

The CDR3 is CASSPSPGQGSYEQYF. The CDR3 coding sequence is TGTGCCAGCAGCCCATCGCCGGGACAGGGAAGCTACGAGCAGTACTTC. The rearrangement uses TRBV5-5 and TRBJ2-7; the match to TRBD1 covers 9 bases. The CDR3 consists of 16 residues. Germline trimming cut 4 bases from V and 3 bases from J; bases unmatched to any gene: 11. Germline V gene lookup returns CDR1 SGHKS and CDR2 YYEKEE (reference sequence).

V gene TRBV27 combines with J gene TRBJ1-2; D possibly corresponds to TRBD1 (6 bases). The germline V gene has CDR1 MNHEY and CDR2 SMNVEV (reference sequence). Trimming removed 2 bases from V and 2 bases from J, with 12 bases in between. This CDR3 has 15 residues. The chain's CDR3 is CASSLLGGINYGYTF. The CDR3 DNA is TGTGCCAGCAGTTTACTAGGGGGTATCAACTATGGCTACACCTTC.